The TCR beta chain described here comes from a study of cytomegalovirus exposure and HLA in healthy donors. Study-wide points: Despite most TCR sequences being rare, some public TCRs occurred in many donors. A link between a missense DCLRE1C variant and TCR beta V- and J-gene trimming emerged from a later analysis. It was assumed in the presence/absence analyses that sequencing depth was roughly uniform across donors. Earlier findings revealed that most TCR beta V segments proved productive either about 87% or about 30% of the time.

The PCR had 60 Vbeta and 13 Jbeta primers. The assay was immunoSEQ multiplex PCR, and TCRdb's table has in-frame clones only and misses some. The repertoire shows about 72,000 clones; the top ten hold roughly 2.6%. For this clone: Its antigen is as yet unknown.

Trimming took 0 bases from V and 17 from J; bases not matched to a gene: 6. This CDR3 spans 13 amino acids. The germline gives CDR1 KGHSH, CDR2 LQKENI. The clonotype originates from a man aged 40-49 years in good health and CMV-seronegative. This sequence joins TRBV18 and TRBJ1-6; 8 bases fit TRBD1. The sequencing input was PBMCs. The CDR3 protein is CASSPPSGTGVHF. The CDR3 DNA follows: TGTGCCAGCTCACCACCTTCCGGGACAGGCGTCCACTTT.